This T cell receptor beta chain was recorded in a study of shared clonotypes between healthy human individuals. General study results and limits: Clonotypes shared by all four donors outscored non-shared clonotypes in generation probability.

In the authors' methods: Filtering differed because ImmunoSEQ produced junction-only sequences that carried no quality scores. Sequencing was performed with immunoSEQ multiplex PCR; in TCRdb, only in-frame clones are kept and a portion is missing. V, J and clone size were drawn from that table, and D and trimming were deduced from the DNA. This table holds fewer than 1.6 million clones, around 98.5% found once. Turning to this clone: What it binds is unknown. Other DNA sequences of this sample code for an identical CDR3.

Donors were healthy HIV-negative adults without recently reported acute infections or vaccinations. Between the trimmed V and J ends, which lost 3 bases and 3 bases, there was a span of 7 bases. The CDR3 is 12 amino acids. The germline V gene encodes CDR1 SQVTM and CDR2 ANQGSEA. The sequence was collected from a man between 25 and 39 years old in good health. The sequencing sample was made of naive CD4+ T cells sorted from blood. Subset meaning: CD45RA+ positively selected. V gene TRBV29-1 combines with J gene TRBJ2-3, with D unresolved. CDR3 sequence: CSVDVGTDTQYF. The CDR3 DNA reads TGCAGCGTTGACGTAGGGACAGATACGCAGTATTTT.